This is a list of T cell receptor beta chains from one sample in a study of long-term antiretroviral therapy in people with HIV. Assay used: immunoSEQ multiplex PCR; TCRdb lists only in-frame clones, some missing. The sample includes about 31,000 clones, approximately 83% of them seen just once. Sequenced material: unsorted PBMCs, taken 0.8 years before starting antiretroviral therapy. Receptors were obtained from a man younger than 30 with HIV. Both conserved end residues are part of each CDR3. A D gene is named only where the DNA matches it firmly. Clone size is given for some rows only: seen once, a few or many times, or a class if the clone is expanded.

d_call,j_call,v_call,clone_size,cdr3_aa,cdr3_nt
NA,TRBJ2-7,TRBV30,NA,CAWSVGRSKPREYF,TGTGCCTGGAGTGTAGGCAGGTCAAAGCCAAGGGAGTACTTC
NA,TRBJ2-3,TRBV6-6,NA,CASSYRRGASTDTQYF,TGTGCCAGCAGTTACCGCCGGGGGGCTAGCACAGATACGCAGTATTTT
NA,TRBJ1-2,TRBV4-3,NA,CASKRDLVANYGYTF,TGCGCCAGTAAGCGGGATCTGGTAGCTAACTATGGCTACACCTTC
NA,TRBJ2-2,TRBV5-5,NA,CASSLNRGGNTGELFF,TGTGCCAGCAGCCTCAACAGGGGAGGGAACACCGGGGAGCTGTTTTTT
NA,TRBJ1-2,TRBV5-6,NA,CASSLEGLYGYTF,TGTGCCAGCAGCTTGGAGGGGCTCTATGGCTACACCTTC
TRBD2,TRBJ2-1,TRBV11-1,NA,CASSWGGSVAGEQFF,TGTGCCAGCAGCTGGGGAGGATCGGTAGCGGGTGAGCAGTTCTTC
NA,TRBJ2-1,TRBV7-9,NA,CASSSSPRKGSNEQFF,TGTGCCAGCAGCTCTTCCCCTAGAAAGGGGAGCAATGAGCAGTTCTTC
NA,TRBJ2-2,TRBV19,NA,CASSITLTNTGELFF,TGTGCCAGTAGTATAACATTAACGAACACCGGGGAGCTGTTTTTT
TRBD1,TRBJ1-5,TRBV19,NA,CATRPGTGVWGNQPQHF,TGTGCCACCCGTCCCGGGACAGGGGTATGGGGCAATCAGCCCCAGCATTTT
NA,TRBJ2-5,TRBV6-5,NA,CASSFPGEEVQYF,TGTGCCAGCAGTTTTCCCGGAGAAGAGGTCCAGTACTTC
TRBD1,TRBJ1-1,TRBV7-9,NA,CASSSGGEAFF,TGTGCCAGCAGTTCAGGGGGTGAAGCTTTCTTT
TRBD2,TRBJ2-5,TRBV7-9,NA,CASSFGLAGLGQETQYF,TGTGCCAGCAGCTTTGGACTAGCGGGTCTCGGCCAAGAGACCCAGTACTTC
NA,TRBJ2-2,TRBV7-9,once,CASSLSGSTGELFF,TGTGCCAGCAGCTTAAGCGGAAGCACCGGGGAGCTGTTTTTT
NA,TRBJ2-7,TRBV19,NA,CASSIEDTYEQYF,TGTGCCAGTAGTATAGAAGATACCTACGAGCAGTACTTC
NA,TRBJ2-6,TRBV5-5,medium-sized,CASSSRGANVLTF,TGTGCCAGCAGCTCTAGGGGGGCCAACGTCCTGACTTTC
NA,TRBJ2-7,TRBV9,few,CASSPRIGSDEQYF,TGTGCCAGCAGCCCCCGTATAGGGTCCGACGAGCAGTACTTC
NA,TRBJ2-3,TRBV13,NA,CASNRGTDTQYF,TGTGCCAGCAATCGGGGGACAGATACGCAGTATTTT
NA,TRBJ2-2,TRBV19,NA,CASSTYRGLTGELFF,TGTGCCAGTAGTACCTATCGGGGGCTCACCGGGGAGCTGTTTTTT
TRBD2,TRBJ2-7,TRBV4-1,once,CASSQESAGGRYEQYF,TGCGCCAGCAGCCAAGAATCGGCGGGGGGGCGGTACGAGCAGTACTTC
TRBD1,TRBJ1-5,TRBV12-5,few,CASGEDRDQPQHF,TGTGCTAGTGGTGAAGACAGGGATCAGCCCCAGCATTTT
TRBD1,TRBJ1-2,TRBV6-5,NA,CASRATGSSGYTF,TGTGCCAGCAGGGCGACAGGGTCTAGCGGCTACACCTTC
NA,TRBJ2-1,TRBV5-1,NA,CASSSTGAHNEQFF,TGCGCCAGCAGCTCCACCGGGGCCCACAATGAGCAGTTCTTC
TRBD1,TRBJ1-2,TRBV9,NA,CASSQGAGGYTF,TGTGCCAGCAGCCAGGGGGCAGGTGGCTACACCTTC
NA,TRBJ1-1,TRBV7-9,NA,CASSRPGTEAFF,TGTGCCAGCAGCCGGCCGGGTACTGAAGCTTTCTTT
TRBD1,TRBJ1-3,TRBV4-1,once,CASSQLGQGGNTIYF,TGCGCCAGCAGCCAACTTGGACAGGGGGGAAACACCATATATTTT
TRBD2,TRBJ2-5,TRBV2,NA,CASSDGGGAGETQYF,TGTGCCAGCAGTGACGGCGGGGGGGCCGGAGAGACCCAGTACTTC
NA,TRBJ1-1,TRBV7-9,NA,CASSLGLPGLGLRTEAFF,TGTGCCAGCAGCTTAGGCCTCCCGGGACTGGGGCTGAGGACTGAAGCTTTCTTT
NA,TRBJ1-2,TRBV10-3,few,CAIRKGESGGYTF,TGTGCCATCAGGAAGGGGGAGTCGGGTGGCTACACCTTC
NA,TRBJ2-3,TRBV7-9,few,CASSSMVGGTDTQYF,TGTGCCAGCAGCTCCATGGTCGGAGGGACAGATACGCAGTATTTT
NA,TRBJ2-7,TRBV27,NA,CASSFTSPISQFTYEQYF,TGTGCCAGCAGTTTCACCTCTCCCATCTCGCAGTTTACCTACGAGCAGTACTTC
NA,TRBJ1-5,TRBV6-6,once,CASSRQGNNQPQHF,TGTGCCAGCAGCCGCCAGGGGAACAATCAGCCCCAGCATTTT
NA,TRBJ1-2,TRBV9,NA,CASSVDMEDKELGYTF,TGTGCCAGCAGCGTAGATATGGAGGACAAGGAGCTCGGCTACACCTTC
NA,TRBJ2-1,TRBV2,NA,CAVTPGSSYNEQFF,TGTGCCGTAACCCCTGGTAGCTCCTACAATGAGCAGTTCTTC
NA,TRBJ1-2,TRBV7-9,few,CASSLAGLNRRAPNYGYTF,TGTGCCAGCAGCTTAGCTGGTTTGAATCGGAGAGCTCCCAACTATGGCTACACCTTC
NA,TRBJ2-3,TRBV25-1,NA,CASKSSPGARDTQYF,TGTGCCAGCAAAAGTTCGCCGGGGGCTCGGGATACGCAGTATTTT
NA,TRBJ1-2,TRBV27,NA,CASSSTEANYGYTF,TGTGCCAGCAGTTCCACAGAGGCTAACTATGGCTACACCTTC
TRBD2,TRBJ2-7,TRBV4-1,few,CASSQGLSGTYYEQYF,TGCGCCAGCAGCCAAGGTCTTAGCGGGACTTACTACGAGCAGTACTTC
NA,TRBJ1-3,TRBV9,few,CASSHFDRAPGNTIYF,TGTGCCAGCAGCCATTTTGACAGAGCCCCTGGAAACACCATATATTTT
TRBD2,TRBJ2-3,TRBV28,NA,CASSLPPSGRTDTQYF,TGTGCCAGCAGTTTACCCCCTAGCGGGAGGACAGATACGCAGTATTTT
TRBD1,TRBJ1-2,TRBV19,NA,CAIHGTGYGYTF,TGTGCCATCCACGGGACAGGGTATGGCTACACCTTC
NA,TRBJ2-3,TRBV6-5,NA,CASERGDTQYF,TGTGCCAGCGAAAGGGGGGATACGCAGTATTTT
NA,TRBJ2-2,TRBV5-1,NA,CASSLAEAAGELFF,TGCGCCAGCAGCTTGGCCGAAGCAGCCGGGGAGCTGTTTTTT
NA,TRBJ1-5,TRBV2,NA,CASSGRGARGNQPQHF,TGTGCCAGCAGTGGTCGGGGGGCAAGGGGGAATCAGCCCCAGCATTTT
TRBD1,TRBJ1-6,TRBV6-1,few,CASKEERGHSPLHF,TGTGCCAGCAAAGAGGAAAGGGGGCATTCACCCCTCCACTTT
NA,TRBJ2-5,TRBV18,NA,CASSPTTQETQYF,TGTGCCAGCTCACCAACGACCCAAGAGACCCAGTACTTC
TRBD1,TRBJ1-1,TRBV19,NA,CASSIGTGMNTEAFF,TGTGCCAGTAGTATAGGGACAGGGATGAACACTGAAGCTTTCTTT
TRBD2,TRBJ2-2,TRBV5-1,NA,CASSFRTSSTGELFF,TGCGCCAGCAGCTTCAGGACTAGTTCCACCGGGGAGCTGTTTTTT
TRBD2,TRBJ2-2,TRBV19,NA,CASSNLAAPREGPGELFF,TGTGCCAGTAGTAACCTCGCGGCCCCCCGGGAGGGCCCCGGGGAGCTGTTTTTT
TRBD1,TRBJ1-2,TRBV11-2,NA,CASSLEGARGGGGYTF,TGTGCCAGCAGCTTAGAGGGGGCGAGAGGGGGCGGTGGCTACACCTTC
NA,TRBJ2-2,TRBV7-9,NA,CASSLAGGSGELFF,TGTGCCAGCAGCTTAGCTGGAGGGTCCGGGGAGCTGTTTTTT